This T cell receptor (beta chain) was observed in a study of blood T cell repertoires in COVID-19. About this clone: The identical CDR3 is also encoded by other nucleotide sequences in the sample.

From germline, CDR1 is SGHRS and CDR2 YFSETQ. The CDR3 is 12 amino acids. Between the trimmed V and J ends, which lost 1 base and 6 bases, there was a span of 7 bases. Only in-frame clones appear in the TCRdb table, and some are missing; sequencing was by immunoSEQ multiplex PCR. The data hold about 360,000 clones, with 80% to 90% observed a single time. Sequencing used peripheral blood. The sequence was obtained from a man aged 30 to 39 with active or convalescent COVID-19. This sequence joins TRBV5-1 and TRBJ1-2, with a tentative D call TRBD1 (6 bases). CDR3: CASSLSGDGYTF. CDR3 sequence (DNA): TGCGCCAGCAGCTTGTCAGGGGATGGCTACACCTTC.